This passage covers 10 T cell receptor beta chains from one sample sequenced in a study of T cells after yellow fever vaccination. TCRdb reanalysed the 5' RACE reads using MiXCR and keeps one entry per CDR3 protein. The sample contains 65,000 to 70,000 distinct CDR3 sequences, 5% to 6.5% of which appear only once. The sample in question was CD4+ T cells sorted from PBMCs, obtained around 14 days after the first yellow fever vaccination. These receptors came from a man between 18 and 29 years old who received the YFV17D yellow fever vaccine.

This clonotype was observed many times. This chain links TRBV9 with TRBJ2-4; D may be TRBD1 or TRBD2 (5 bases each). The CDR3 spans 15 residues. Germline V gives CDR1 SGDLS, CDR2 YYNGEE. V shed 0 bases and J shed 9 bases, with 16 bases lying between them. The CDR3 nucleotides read TGTGCCAGCAGCGTAGTACGGGACGGCGGCGGCATTCAGTACTTC. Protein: CASSVVRDGGGIQYF.

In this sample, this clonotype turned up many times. Written as DNA, the CDR3 is TGTGCCAGCAGCCATGGCGGCTCTGGGGCCAACGTCCTGACTTTC. Its translation is CASSHGGSGANVLTF. The V and J genes are TRBV7-9 and TRBJ2-6; D is uncertain. Germline V gene sequence: CDR1 SEHNR, CDR2 FQNEAQ (reference sequence). This CDR3 region has 15 residues. Trimming removed 5 bases from V and 0 bases from J, with 8 bases in between.

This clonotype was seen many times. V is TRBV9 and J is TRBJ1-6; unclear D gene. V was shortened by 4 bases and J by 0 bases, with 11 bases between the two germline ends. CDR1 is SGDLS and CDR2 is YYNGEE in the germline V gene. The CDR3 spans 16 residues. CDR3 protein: CASSRRASSYNSPLHF. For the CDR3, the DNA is TGTGCCAGCAGCCGACGGGCAAGCTCCTATAATTCACCCCTCCACTTT.

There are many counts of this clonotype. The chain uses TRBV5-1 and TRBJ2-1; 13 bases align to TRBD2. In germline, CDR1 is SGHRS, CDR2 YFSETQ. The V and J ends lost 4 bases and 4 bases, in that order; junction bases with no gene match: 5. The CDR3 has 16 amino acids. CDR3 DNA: TGCGCCAGCAGCCTGGGACTAGCGGGGACGTACAATGAGCAGTTCTTC. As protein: CASSLGLAGTYNEQFF.

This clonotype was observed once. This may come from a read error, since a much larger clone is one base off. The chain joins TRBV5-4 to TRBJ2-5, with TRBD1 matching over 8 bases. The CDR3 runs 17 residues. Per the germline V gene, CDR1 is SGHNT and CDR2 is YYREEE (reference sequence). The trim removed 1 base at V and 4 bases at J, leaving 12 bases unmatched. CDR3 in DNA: TGTGCCAGCAGCTTGCCTATTCCAGGGGGCTATACAGAGACCCAGTACTTC. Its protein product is CASSLPIPGGYTETQYF.

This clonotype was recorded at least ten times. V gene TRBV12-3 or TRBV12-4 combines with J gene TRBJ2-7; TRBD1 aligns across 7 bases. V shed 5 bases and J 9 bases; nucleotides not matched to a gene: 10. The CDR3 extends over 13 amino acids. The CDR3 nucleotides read TGTGCCAGCAGTCCCCAGGACAGGCTGGGGCAGTACTTC. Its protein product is CASSPQDRLGQYF.

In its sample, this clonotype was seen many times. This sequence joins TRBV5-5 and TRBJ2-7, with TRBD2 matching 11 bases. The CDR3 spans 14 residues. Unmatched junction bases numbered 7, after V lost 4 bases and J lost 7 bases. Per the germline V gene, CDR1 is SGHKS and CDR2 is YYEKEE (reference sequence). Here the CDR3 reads CASSTYSGGEEQYV. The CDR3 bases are TGTGCCAGCAGCACATATAGCGGGGGGGAAGAGCAGTACGTC.

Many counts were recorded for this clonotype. The CDR3 DNA sequence: TGTGCCTGGAGTGTACCCAATCAGCCCCAGCATTTT. This translates into CAWSVPNQPQHF. The chain links TRBV30 to TRBJ1-5; D is unclear. The CDR3 consists of 12 residues. Trimming left V 0 bases short and J 3 bases short, with 3 bases between. Germline V lookup: CDR1 GTSNPN, CDR2 SVGIG (reference sequence).

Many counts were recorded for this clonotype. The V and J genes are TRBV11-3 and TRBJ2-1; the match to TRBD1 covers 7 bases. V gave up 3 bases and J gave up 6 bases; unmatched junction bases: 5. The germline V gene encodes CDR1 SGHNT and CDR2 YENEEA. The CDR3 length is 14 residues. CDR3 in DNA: TGTGCCAGCAGCTTGGACAGGCCCAGCAATGAGCAGTTCTTC. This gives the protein CASSLDRPSNEQFF.

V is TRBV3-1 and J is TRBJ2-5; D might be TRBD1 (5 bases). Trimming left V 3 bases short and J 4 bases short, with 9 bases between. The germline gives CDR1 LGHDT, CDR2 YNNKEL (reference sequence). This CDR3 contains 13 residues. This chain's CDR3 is CASSQSGSETQYF. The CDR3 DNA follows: TGTGCCAGCAGCCAGTCAGGGTCAGAGACCCAGTACTTC.